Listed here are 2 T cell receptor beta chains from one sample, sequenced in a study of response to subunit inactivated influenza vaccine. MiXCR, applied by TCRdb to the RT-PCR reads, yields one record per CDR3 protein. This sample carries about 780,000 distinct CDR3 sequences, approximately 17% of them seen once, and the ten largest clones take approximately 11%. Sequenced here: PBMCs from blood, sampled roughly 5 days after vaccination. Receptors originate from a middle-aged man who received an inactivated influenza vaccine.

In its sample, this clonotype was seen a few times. The CDR3 here is CASNNLQGPSSYNEQFF. The CDR3 DNA reads TGCGCCAGCAACAACCTCCAGGGACCTAGCTCCTACAATGAGCAGTTCTTC. V gene TRBV10-1 combines with J gene TRBJ2-1, with D perhaps matching TRBD1 or TRBD2 (5 bases each). The CDR3 length is 17 residues. Trimming stripped 7 bases from V and 0 bases from J, with 19 bases between. Germline CDR1 WNHNN, CDR2 SYGVQD (reference sequence).

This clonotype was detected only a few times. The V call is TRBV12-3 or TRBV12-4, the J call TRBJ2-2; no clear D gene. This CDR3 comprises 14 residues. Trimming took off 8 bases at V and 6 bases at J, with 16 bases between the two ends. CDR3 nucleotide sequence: TGTGCCAGCGCTAGGCCTGGCAACGCCGGGGAGCTGTTTTTT. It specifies CASARPGNAGELFF.